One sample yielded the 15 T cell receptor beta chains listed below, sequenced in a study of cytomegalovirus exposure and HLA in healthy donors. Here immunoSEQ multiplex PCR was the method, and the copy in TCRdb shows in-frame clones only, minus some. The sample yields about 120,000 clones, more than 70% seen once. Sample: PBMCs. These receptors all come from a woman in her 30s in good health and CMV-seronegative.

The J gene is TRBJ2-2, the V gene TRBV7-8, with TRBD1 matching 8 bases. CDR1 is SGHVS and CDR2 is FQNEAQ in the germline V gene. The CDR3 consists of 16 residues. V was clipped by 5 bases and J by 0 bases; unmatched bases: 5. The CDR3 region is CASSTTTGANTGELFF. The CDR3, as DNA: TGTGCCAGCAGCACAACGACAGGGGCGAACACCGGGGAGCTGTTTTTT.

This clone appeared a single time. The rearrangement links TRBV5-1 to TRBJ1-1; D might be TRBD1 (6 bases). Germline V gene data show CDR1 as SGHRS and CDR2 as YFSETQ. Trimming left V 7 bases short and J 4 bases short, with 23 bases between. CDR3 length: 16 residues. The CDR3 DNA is TGCGCCAGCTCCAGCGGGGGGGCGCGGGGGCCCACTGAAGCTTTCTTT. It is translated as CASSSGGARGPTEAFF.

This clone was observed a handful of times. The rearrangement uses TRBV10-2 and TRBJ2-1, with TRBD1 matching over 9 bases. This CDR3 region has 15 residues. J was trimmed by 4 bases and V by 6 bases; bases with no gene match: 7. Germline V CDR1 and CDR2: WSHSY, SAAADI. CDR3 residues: CASRVGTGLYNEQFF. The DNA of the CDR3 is TGCGCCAGCAGAGTCGGGACAGGGCTATACAATGAGCAGTTCTTC.

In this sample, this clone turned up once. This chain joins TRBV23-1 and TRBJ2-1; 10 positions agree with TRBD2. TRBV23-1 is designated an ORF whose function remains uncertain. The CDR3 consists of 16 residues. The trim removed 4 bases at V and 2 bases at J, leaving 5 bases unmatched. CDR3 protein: CASSPGLASPYNEQFF. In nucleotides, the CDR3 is TGCGCCAGCAGTCCGGGACTAGCGTCCCCCTACAATGAGCAGTTCTTC.

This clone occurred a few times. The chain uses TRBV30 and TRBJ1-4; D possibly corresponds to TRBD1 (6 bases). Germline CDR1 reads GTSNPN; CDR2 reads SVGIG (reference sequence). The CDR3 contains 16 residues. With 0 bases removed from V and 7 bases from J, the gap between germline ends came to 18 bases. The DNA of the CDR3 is TGTGCCTGGAGTGTGGGGGGGGCGCGGGGTAGTGAAAAACTGTTTTTT. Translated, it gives CAWSVGGARGSEKLFF.

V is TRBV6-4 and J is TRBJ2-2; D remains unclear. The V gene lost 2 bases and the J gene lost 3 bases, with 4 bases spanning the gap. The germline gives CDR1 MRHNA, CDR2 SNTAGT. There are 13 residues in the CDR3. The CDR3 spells CASSDRDTGELFF. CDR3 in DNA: TGTGCCAGCAGTGACCGGGACACCGGGGAGCTGTTTTTT.

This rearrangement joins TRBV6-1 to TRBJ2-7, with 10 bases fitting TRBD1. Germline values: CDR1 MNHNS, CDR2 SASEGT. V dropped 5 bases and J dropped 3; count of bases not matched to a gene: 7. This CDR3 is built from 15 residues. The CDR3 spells CASSRQGAGGYEQYF. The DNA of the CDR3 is TGTGCCAGCAGTCGACAGGGGGCTGGGGGCTACGAGCAGTACTTC.

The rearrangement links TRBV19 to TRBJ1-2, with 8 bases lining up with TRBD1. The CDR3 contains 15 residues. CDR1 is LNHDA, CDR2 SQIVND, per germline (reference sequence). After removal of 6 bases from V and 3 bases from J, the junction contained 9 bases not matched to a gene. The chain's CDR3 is CASSLRGRLDYGYTF. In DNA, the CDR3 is TGTGCCAGTAGCCTCAGGGGGCGTTTGGACTATGGCTACACCTTC.

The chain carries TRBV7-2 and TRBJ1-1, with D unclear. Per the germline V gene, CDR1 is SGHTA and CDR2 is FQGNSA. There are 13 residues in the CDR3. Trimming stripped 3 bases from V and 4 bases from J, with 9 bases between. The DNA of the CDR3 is TGTGCCAGCAGCTTCCGGGTAGGCACTGAAGCTTTCTTT. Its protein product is CASSFRVGTEAFF.

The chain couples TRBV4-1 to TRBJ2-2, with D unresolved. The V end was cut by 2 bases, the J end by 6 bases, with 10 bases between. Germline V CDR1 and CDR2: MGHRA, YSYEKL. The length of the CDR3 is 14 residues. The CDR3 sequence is CASSQPLIPGELFF. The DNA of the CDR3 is TGCGCCAGCAGCCAACCACTAATCCCCGGGGAGCTGTTTTTT.

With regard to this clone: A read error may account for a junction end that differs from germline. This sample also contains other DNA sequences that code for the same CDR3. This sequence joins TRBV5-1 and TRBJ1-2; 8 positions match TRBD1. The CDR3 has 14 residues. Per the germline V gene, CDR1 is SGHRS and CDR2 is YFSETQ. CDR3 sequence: CASSLGQDTRGYTF. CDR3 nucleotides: TGCGCCAGCAGTTTGGGACAGGATACACGGGGCTACACTTTC.

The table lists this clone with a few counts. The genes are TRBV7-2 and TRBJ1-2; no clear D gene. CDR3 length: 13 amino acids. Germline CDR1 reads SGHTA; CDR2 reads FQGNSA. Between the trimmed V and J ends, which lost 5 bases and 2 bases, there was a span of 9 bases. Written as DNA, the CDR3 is TGTGCCAGCAGCCGAGGGTTGAACTATGGCTACACCTTC. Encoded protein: CASSRGLNYGYTF.

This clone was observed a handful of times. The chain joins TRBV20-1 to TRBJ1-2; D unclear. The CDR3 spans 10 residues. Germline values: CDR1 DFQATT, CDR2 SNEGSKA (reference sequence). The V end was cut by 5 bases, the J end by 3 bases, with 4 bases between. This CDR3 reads CSALDYGYTF. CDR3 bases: TGCAGTGCTCTCGACTATGGCTACACCTTC.

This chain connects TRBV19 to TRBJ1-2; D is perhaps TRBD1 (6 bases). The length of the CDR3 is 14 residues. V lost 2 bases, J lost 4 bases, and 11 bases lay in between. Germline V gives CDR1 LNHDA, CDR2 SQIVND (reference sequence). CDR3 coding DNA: TGTGCCAGTAGTATACAGGGGCGCCGCTATGGCTACACCTTC. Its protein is CASSIQGRRYGYTF.

The CDR3 bases are TGTGCCTGGAGAACCGGGATCTTGAACACCGGGGAGCTGTTTTTT. It encodes CAWRTGILNTGELFF. This chain links TRBV30 with TRBJ2-2; maybe TRBD2 (5 bases). Trimming left V 3 bases short and J 1 base short, with 12 bases between. The CDR3 spans 15 residues. CDR1 and CDR2 from the germline V gene are GTSNPN and SVGIG (reference sequence).